This T cell receptor (beta chain) appears in the sequencing data of a study of CD8 T cells in ankylosing spondylitis. From the 5' RACE reads, TCRdb called clonotypes with MiXCR, one entry per CDR3 protein. Among 250,000 to 350,000 distinct CDR3 sequences, 20% were seen once, and the ten largest hold 7.8%. V lost 1 base and J lost 6; bases outside the gene matches: 9. The germline CDR1 and CDR2 sequences are MDHEN and SYDVKM. The CDR3 extends over 15 amino acids. The chain uses TRBV28 and TRBJ2-7, with 7 bases fitting TRBD1. The clonotype originates from a male donor with ankylosing spondylitis or in good health (not recorded which). Material: blood, either unsorted or a sorted T cell fraction (not recorded which). The CDR3 nucleotides read TGTGCCAGCAGTTTATCGACGGGGACAGTTCTCGAGCAGTACGTC. This codes for CASSLSTGTVLEQYV.